This T cell receptor beta chain emerged from a study of identical twins. Study-wide results and limits: Reduced insertions were recorded for abundant cord blood beta clonotypes, with no such pattern in memory repertoires.

TCRdb passed the 5' RACE reads through MiXCR, listing each CDR3 protein once. The table has some 1,600,000 distinct CDR3 sequences, around 33% seen once. This clonotype occurred a few times. Its antigen is undetermined. The V segment lost 5 bases and the J segment 3 bases; nucleotides outside the gene matches: 9. Germline V gene sequence: CDR1 MDHEN, CDR2 SYDVKM. The CDR3 has 15 residues. The V and J genes are TRBV28 and TRBJ2-7; 8 bases line up with TRBD2. Sequences were obtained from cord blood. The source is a newborn girl in good health. CDR3 amino acids: CASSETGTRVYEQYF. CDR3 DNA sequence: TGTGCCAGCAGTGAAACCGGGACTAGAGTCTACGAGCAGTACTTC.